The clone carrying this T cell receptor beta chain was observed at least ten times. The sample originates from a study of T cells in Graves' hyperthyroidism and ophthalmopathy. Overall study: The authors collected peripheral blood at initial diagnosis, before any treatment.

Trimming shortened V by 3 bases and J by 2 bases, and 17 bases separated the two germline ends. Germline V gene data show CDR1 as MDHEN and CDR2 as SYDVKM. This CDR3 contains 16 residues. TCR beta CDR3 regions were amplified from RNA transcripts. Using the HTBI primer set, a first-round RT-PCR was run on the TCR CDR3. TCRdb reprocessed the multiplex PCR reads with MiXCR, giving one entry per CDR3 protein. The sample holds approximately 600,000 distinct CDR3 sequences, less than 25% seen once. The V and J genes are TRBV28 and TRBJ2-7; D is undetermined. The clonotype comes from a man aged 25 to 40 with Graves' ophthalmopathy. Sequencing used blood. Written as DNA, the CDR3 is TGTGCCAGCAGTTTCCACCTCACGAGTCCAACCTACGAGCAGTACTTC. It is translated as CASSFHLTSPTYEQYF.